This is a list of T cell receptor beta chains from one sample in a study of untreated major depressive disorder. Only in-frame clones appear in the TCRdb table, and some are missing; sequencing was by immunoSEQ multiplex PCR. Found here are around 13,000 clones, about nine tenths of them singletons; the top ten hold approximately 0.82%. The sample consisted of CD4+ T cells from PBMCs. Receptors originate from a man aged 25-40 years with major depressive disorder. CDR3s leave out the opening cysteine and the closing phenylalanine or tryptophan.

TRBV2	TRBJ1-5	ASVESRSNQPQH
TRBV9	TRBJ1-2	ASSASPGGQGYGYT
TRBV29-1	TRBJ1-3	SVEQSSGNTIY
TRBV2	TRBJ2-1	ASILDSYSNEQF
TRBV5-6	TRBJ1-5	ASSQGDGAEH
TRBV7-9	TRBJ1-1	ASRYPRTGGQEAF
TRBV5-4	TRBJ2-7	ASSRGTGSYEQY
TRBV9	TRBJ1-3	ASSPQTGSESGNTIY
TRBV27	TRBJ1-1	ASSPDPAWRTEAF
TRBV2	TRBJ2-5	ASGKYQETQY
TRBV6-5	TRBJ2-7	ASSYPGRIYEQY
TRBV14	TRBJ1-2	ASSHGLGYT
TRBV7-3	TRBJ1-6	ASGQGASSPLH
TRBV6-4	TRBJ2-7	ASSAELGGSYEQY
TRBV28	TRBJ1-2	ASSTEQLLYGYT
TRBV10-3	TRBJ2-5	AISESGGAQETQY
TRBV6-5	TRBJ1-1	ASSYQGSPNTEAF
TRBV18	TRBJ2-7	ASSPRQARSYEQY
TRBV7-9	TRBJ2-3	ASSLGGISSDTQY
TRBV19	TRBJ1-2	ASRGLLYYGYT
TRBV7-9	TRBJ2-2	ASSLPLGQGNTGELF
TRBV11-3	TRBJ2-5	ASSSGSQETQY
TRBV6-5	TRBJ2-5	ASSYFPQGEAQY
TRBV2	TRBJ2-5	ASSPSGGGETQY
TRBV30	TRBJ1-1	AWRYEGGKREAF
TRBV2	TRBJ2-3	ASSGLAGGPTSTDTQY
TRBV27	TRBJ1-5	ASWDQPQH
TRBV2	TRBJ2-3	ASNQRGADTQY
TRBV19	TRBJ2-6	ASSIAATTPLT
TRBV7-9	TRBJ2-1	ASSPRGGPDNEQF
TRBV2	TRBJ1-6	ASIEELYGSPLH
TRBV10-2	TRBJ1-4	ASSDRDGEKLF
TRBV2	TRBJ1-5	ASSERQGDQPQH
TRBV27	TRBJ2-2	ASRPGQGNTGELF
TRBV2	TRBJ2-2	ASSDPVANTGELF
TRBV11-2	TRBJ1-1	ASSLAAGRGTEAF
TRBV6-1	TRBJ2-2	ASRDRDTGELF
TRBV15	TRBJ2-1	ATSKASGGAFEQF
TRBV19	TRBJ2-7	ASQGPGFYEQY
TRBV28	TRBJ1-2	ASSSGDRVSIYT
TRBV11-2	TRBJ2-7	ASSFPRTGGYEQY